This T cell receptor (beta chain) was obtained from a study of T-cell reconstitution after alpha-beta-depleted transplantation in children. Preparing the TCRbeta library involved the use of unique molecular identifiers. TCRdb analysed the PCR reads with MiXCR anew, one entry per CDR3 protein. The sample yields some 200,000 distinct CDR3 sequences, approximately 15% seen once. Trimming took off 6 bases at V and 2 bases at J, with 11 bases between the two ends. From germline, CDR1 is DFQATT and CDR2 SNEGSKA (reference sequence). The CDR3 is 14 amino acids. The input for sequencing was PBMCs from the stem cell graft donor, taken from the stem cell graft. This chain links TRBV20-1 with TRBJ2-6; D call uncertain. This clonotype was sampled from a human donor who donated a stem cell graft to a child with acute lymphoblastic leukemia. CDR3 in DNA: TGCAGTGCCCCTCTCGAGCCTGGGGCCAACGTCCTGACTTTC. Translating gives CSAPLEPGANVLTF.